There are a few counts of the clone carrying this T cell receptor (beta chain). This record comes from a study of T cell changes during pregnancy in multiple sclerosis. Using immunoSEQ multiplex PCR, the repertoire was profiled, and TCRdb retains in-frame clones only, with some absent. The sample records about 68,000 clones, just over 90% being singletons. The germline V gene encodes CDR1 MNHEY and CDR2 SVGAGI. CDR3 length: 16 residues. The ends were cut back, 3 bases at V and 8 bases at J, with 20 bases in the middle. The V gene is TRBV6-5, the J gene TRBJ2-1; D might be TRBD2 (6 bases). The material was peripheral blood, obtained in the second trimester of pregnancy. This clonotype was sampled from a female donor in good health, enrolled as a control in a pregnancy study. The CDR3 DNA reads TGTGCCAGCAGTTATGGGTCCGGGACTCTGCTCCATGAGCAGTTCTTC. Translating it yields CASSYGSGTLLHEQFF.